Listed here are 20 T cell receptor beta chains from one sample, sequenced in a study of high-grade serous ovarian cancer treatment subgroups. Profiled with immunoSEQ multiplex PCR; TCRdb holds only in-frame clones, not every one. The sample contains approximately 690 clones, around 70% of which appear only once. Tumor tissue was taken before any definitive surgery or chemotherapy was given. Specimen: tumor tissue. The receptors come from a human donor with high-grade serous ovarian cancer.

This clone showed up just a few times. CDR3 loop: CASSTGSMNTEAFF. The DNA for the CDR3 is TGTGCCAGCAGCACAGGAAGCATGAACACTGAAGCTTTCTTT. The chain combines TRBV7-2 with TRBJ1-1; weak D call: TRBD1 (5 bases). The CDR3 has 14 residues. Germline V gives CDR1 SGHTA, CDR2 FQGNSA. V lost 5 bases to trimming and J lost 0 bases, with 10 bases between them.

The J gene is TRBJ2-7, the V gene TRBV6-9; D might be TRBD1 (5 bases). Trimming cost V 3 bases and J 0 bases, with 9 bases left between them. This CDR3 has 14 residues. Looked up from germline, CDR1 is MNHGY and CDR2 is SVAAGI. In DNA, the CDR3 is TGTGCCAGCAGTTACGAGACAGACTCCTACGAGCAGTACTTC. The encoded protein is CASSYETDSYEQYF.

The V and J genes are TRBV28 and TRBJ2-7, with D perhaps assigned TRBD1 or TRBD2 (5 bases each). The germline CDR1 and CDR2 sequences are MDHEN and SYDVKM. V lost 1 base and J 2 bases, leaving 15 bases between the germline ends. There are 16 residues in the CDR3. CDR3 in DNA: TGTGCCAGCAGTTTATCACTAGGGGCGAGTGCCTACGAGCAGTACTTC. Residues: CASSLSLGASAYEQYF.

This clone appeared a few times. The CDR3 is CASSFLTGELFF. The DNA of the CDR3 is TGTGCCAGCAGTTTTCTCACCGGGGAGCTGTTTTTT. The J gene is TRBJ2-2, the V gene TRBV27; no definite D call. The length of the CDR3 is 12 residues. V dropped 3 bases and J dropped 4 bases, with 3 bases sitting between them. The germline V gene encodes CDR1 MNHEY and CDR2 SMNVEV (reference sequence).

The chain recombines TRBV29-1 with TRBJ2-1, with 7 bases lining up with TRBD2. The CDR3 has 14 residues. Germline trimming cut 7 bases from V and 6 bases from J; bases unmatched to any gene: 12. Germline CDR1 and CDR2: SQVTM and ANQGSEA. The CDR3 nucleotides are TGCAGCGGGGGGGGAGAGGAGTTGGGCAATGAGCAGTTCTTC. It encodes CSGGGEELGNEQFF.

The rearrangement uses TRBV18 and TRBJ1-1; weak D call: TRBD1 (5 bases). The CDR3 runs to 15 residues. Per the germline V gene, CDR1 is KGHSH and CDR2 is LQKENI. V gave up 3 bases and J gave up 0 bases, with 11 bases separating them. The CDR3 region is CASSPGPSMNTEAFF. CDR3 nucleotide sequence: TGTGCCAGCTCACCGGGACCGTCGATGAACACTGAAGCTTTCTTT.

The chain employs TRBV19 and TRBJ1-1, with D possibly being TRBD1 (5 bases). The CDR3 runs 14 residues. Trimming removed 5 bases at V and 6 bases at J, with 16 bases between. Looked up from germline, CDR1 is LNHDA and CDR2 is SQIVND (reference sequence). The chain's CDR3 is CASSSGWGDSEAFF. In nucleotides, the CDR3 is TGTGCCAGTAGTTCCGGGTGGGGGGATTCTGAAGCTTTCTTT. Filled out from reference TRBV19 and TRBJ1-1, the complete variable domain reads DGGITQSPKYLFRKEGQNVTLSCEQNLNHDAMYWYRQDPGQGLRLIYYSQIVNDFQKGDIAEGYSVSREKKESFPLTVTSAQKNPTAFYLCASSSGWGDSEAFFGQGTRLTVV.

The chain uses TRBV9 and TRBJ2-3; 12 nucleotides match TRBD2. V trimming: 2 bases; J trimming: 2 bases; junction bases outside the gene matches: 9. There are 18 residues in the CDR3. CDR1 is SGDLS, CDR2 YYNGEE, per germline. The CDR3 is CASSVGLAGIENTDTQYF. CDR3 nucleotides: TGTGCCAGCAGCGTCGGACTAGCGGGGATAGAGAACACAGATACGCAGTATTTT.

Only a few counts were recorded for this clone. This sequence joins TRBV7-3 and TRBJ2-6; D is possibly TRBD1 or TRBD2 (5 bases each). The V end lost 2 bases, the J end lost 3 bases, and 11 bases lay between the germline ends. CDR1 and CDR2 from the germline V gene are SGHTA and FQGTGA. CDR3 length: 16 amino acids. CDR3 coding DNA: TGTGCCAGCAGCTTAGTCGGGGCGGGTGGGGCCAACGTCCTGACTTTC. This sequence encodes CASSLVGAGGANVLTF.

The genes are TRBV5-1 and TRBJ1-5; possible D gene TRBD1, 6 bases. V was shortened by 4 bases and J by 9 bases, with 17 bases between the two germline ends. The germline gives CDR1 SGHRS, CDR2 YFSETQ. The CDR3 runs to 14 residues. The CDR3 sequence: CASSTRQESRPQHF. The CDR3 bases are TGCGCCAGCAGCACGCGACAGGAATCACGGCCCCAGCATTTT.

The chain employs TRBV19 and TRBJ2-5; the D gene could be TRBD1 or TRBD2 (6 bases each). The closer fit of TRBJ2-7 to the DNA end suggests the J call may be wrong. The germline V gene encodes CDR1 LNHDA and CDR2 SQIVND (reference sequence). The CDR3 covers 15 residues. The CDR3 spells CASSIGGDTLYEQYF. For the CDR3, the DNA is TGTGCCAGTAGTATCGGGGGCGACACTCTCTACGAGCAGTACTTC.

The V call is TRBV6-5, the J call TRBJ2-5; 7 bases align to TRBD1. The J call could be wrong; TRBJ2-7 is a better fit for the DNA end. Germline V gene data show CDR1 as MNHEY and CDR2 as SVGAGI. This CDR3 contains 14 residues. The CDR3 loop is CASSYSDRRYEQYF. In nucleotides, the CDR3 is TGTGCCAGCAGTTACTCGGACAGGCGCTACGAGCAGTACTTC.

The chain uses TRBV18 and TRBJ1-2, with 8 positions matching TRBD1. The CDR3 consists of 15 residues. The germline gives CDR1 KGHSH, CDR2 LQKENI. The ends lost 3 bases at V and 4 bases at J; junction bases unmatched: 7. The CDR3 is CASSPGTGNRYGYTF. Written as DNA, the CDR3 is TGTGCCAGCTCACCCGGGACAGGCAATCGCTATGGCTACACCTTC.

The CDR3 DNA sequence: TGTGCCAGCGTGCGTTCTGGAAACACCATATATTTT. This codes for CASVRSGNTIYF. The chain recombines TRBV5-8 with TRBJ1-3; D is unclear. The CDR3 runs 12 residues. The V and J ends lost 7 bases and 1 base respectively, with 6 bases between them. Germline V gene sequence: CDR1 SGHTS, CDR2 YDEGEE.

The V gene is TRBV28, the J gene TRBJ1-1; D call uncertain. This CDR3 contains 14 residues. Trimming took 6 bases from V and 0 from J, leaving 11 bases between them. Germline V lookup: CDR1 MDHEN, CDR2 SYDVKM. The CDR3 loop reads CASRESLMNTEAFF. CDR3 nucleotide sequence: TGTGCCAGCAGGGAATCTCTTATGAACACTGAAGCTTTCTTT.

The chain is built from TRBV25-1 and TRBJ2-7; no definite D call. Germline V gene data show CDR1 as MGHDK and CDR2 as SYGVNS. There are 14 residues in the CDR3. The V and J ends lost 5 bases and 3 bases respectively, with 14 bases between them. CDR3 in amino acids: CASSRKSASYEQYF. The CDR3 DNA reads as TGTGCCAGCAGTAGGAAATCAGCCAGCTACGAGCAGTACTTC.

This rearrangement joins TRBV7-9 to TRBJ2-1; 11 nucleotides agree with TRBD1. The V gene's germline CDR1 is SEHNR and CDR2 FQNEAQ (reference sequence). V lost 2 bases, J lost 15 bases, and 9 bases stayed unmatched. The CDR3 extends over 14 amino acids. CDR3 amino acids: CASSLTRTGGFPFF. CDR3 coding DNA: TGTGCCAGCAGCTTAACCCGGACAGGGGGCTTTCCGTTCTTC.

The table lists this clone with a count of one. The rearrangement uses TRBV5-5 and TRBJ1-6; D gene uncertain. This CDR3 is built from 13 residues. Germline V gene sequence: CDR1 SGHKS, CDR2 YYEKEE (reference sequence). Trimming removed 0 bases at V and 7 bases at J, with 5 bases between. CDR3 loop: CASSLDPNSPLHF. The CDR3 DNA sequence: TGTGCCAGCAGCTTGGACCCGAATTCACCCCTCCACTTT.

The chain has TRBV9 and TRBJ1-4; 8 bases line up with TRBD1. V lost 5 bases to trimming and J lost 6 bases; unmatched junction nucleotides: 15. The CDR3 length is 17 residues. CDR1 is SGDLS, CDR2 YYNGEE, per germline. The CDR3 region has the DNA TGTGCCAGCAGTGGGGAGGGGTCCTCGACAGGGGATGAAAAACTGTTTTTT. Translation gives CASSGEGSSTGDEKLFF.

The rearrangement joins TRBV19 to TRBJ2-4; D gene ambiguous. CDR3 length: 15 residues. Germline CDR1 reads LNHDA; CDR2 reads SQIVND (reference sequence). V lost 5 bases and J 0 bases, leaving 11 bases between the germline ends. The CDR3 nucleotides are TGTGCCAGTAGTCCTCTAGAAGCAGCCAAAAACATTCAGTACTTC. The encoded protein is CASSPLEAAKNIQYF.